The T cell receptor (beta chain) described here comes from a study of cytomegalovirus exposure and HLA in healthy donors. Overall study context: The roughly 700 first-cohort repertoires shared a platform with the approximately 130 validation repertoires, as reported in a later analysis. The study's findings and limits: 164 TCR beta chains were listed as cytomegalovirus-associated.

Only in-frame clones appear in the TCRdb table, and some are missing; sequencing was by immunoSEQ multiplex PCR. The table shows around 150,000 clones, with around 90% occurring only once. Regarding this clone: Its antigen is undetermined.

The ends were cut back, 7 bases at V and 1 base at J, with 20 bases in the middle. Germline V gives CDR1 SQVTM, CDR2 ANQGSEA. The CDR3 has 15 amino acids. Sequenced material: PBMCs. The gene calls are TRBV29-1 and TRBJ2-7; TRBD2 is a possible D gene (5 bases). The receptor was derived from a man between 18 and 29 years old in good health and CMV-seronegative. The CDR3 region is CSAQGWEFSSYEQYF. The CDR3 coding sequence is TGCAGCGCCCAAGGGTGGGAGTTTTCTTCCTACGAGCAGTACTTC.